This entry describes one TCR beta chain. Its specificity is not known. This sample was included in a study of glioma-infiltrating T cells after dendritic cell vaccination. At the level of the study: Samples are from glioblastoma patients in Phase I and II dendritic cell vaccine trials.

Study-wide points: Higher pretreatment TIL content predicted longer progression-free time and survival. TCR clonality showed no direct relationship with survival.

CDR3 length: 13 residues. CDR1 is LGHNT, CDR2 FRNRAP, per germline. With V trimmed by 5 bases and J by 8 bases, 6 bases remained unmatched. Input was 2 to 2.5 ug genomic DNA, or all available if less. Libraries were prepared by immunoSEQ multiplex PCR; TCRdb keeps only in-frame clonotypes and omits some of them. The sample has over 55,000 clones; about 86% are singletons. The sequence derives from a human donor with glioblastoma. The material was blood, obtained before dendritic cell vaccination. V is TRBV12-5 and J is TRBJ2-1; TRBD2 matches at 7 bases. CDR3 bases: TGTGCTAGTGGTCGGACTAGAGGTTATGAGCAGTTCTTC. Its protein is CASGRTRGYEQFF.